The 17 T cell receptor beta chains below were found in one sample sequenced in a study of blood T cells in healthy people across ages (dated by TCRdb to the mid-2010s). Libraries were built with 5' RACE. The sequencing machine was an Illumina HiSeq 2500. A second PCR of 7 to 11 cycles was performed with a sample-barcoded 5' primer and a J-beta primer mix. Starting from the raw public reads, TCRdb applied fastp trimming at Q25, assembled clones with MiXCR and retained in-frame beta chains. Rows with a matching CDR3 protein are joined into one entry that keeps the most common DNA and genes. The sample table holds some 640,000 distinct CDR3 sequences, of which about 30% were seen once. The ten largest clonotypes hold 15% to 18% of the sample. Sequenced: blood. These TCRs come from a woman older than 75 in good health.

This clonotype appeared once. The chain recombines TRBV20-1 with TRBJ2-5; TRBD2 might be the D (6 bases). The V end lost 5 bases, the J end lost 4 bases, and 20 bases lay between the germline ends. CDR3 length equals 15 residues. Germline lookup yields CDR1 DFQATT and CDR2 SNEGSKA (reference sequence). The CDR3 DNA reads TGCAGTGCTGGGGCGTCGACCGAGGAGGGAGAGACCCAGTACTTC. Its protein product is CSAGASTEEGETQYF.

The chain has TRBV20-1 and TRBJ2-3; D gene unclear. The germline V gene has CDR1 DFQATT and CDR2 SNEGSKA (reference sequence). This CDR3 is 10 amino acids long. V was clipped by 6 bases and J by 5 bases, with 6 bases between them. CDR3 in DNA: TGCAGTGCGAAGCGAGATACGCAGTATTTT. Residues: CSAKRDTQYF.

This clonotype was seen at least ten times. The rearrangement joins TRBV18 to TRBJ2-5; 7 nucleotides agree with TRBD2. This CDR3 comprises 13 residues. With V trimmed by 2 bases and J by 11 bases, 8 bases remained unmatched. Germline V gene sequence: CDR1 KGHSH, CDR2 LQKENI. The CDR3 sequence is CASSPTGGLRQYF. Here the CDR3 DNA reads TGTGCCAGCTCACCAACCGGGGGACTACGGCAGTACTTC.

This clonotype was counted between two and nine times. The V and J genes are TRBV2 and TRBJ2-6, with no clear D. CDR1 and CDR2 (germline): SNHLY, FYNNEI. This CDR3 has 16 residues. Trimming pared 5 bases from V and 5 bases from J, leaving 16 bases between. The CDR3 reads CASSPPPSLRANVLTF. CDR3 bases: TGTGCCAGCAGTCCTCCCCCGTCTCTAAGGGCCAACGTCCTGACTTTC. Based on the CDR3 plus reference TRBV2 and TRBJ2-6, the full variable domain is EPEVTQTPSHQVTQMGQEVILRCVPISNHLYFYWYRQILGQKVEFLVSFYNNEISEKSEIFDDQFSVERPDGSNFTLKIRSTKLEDSAMYFCASSPPPSLRANVLTFGAGSRLTVL.

This clonotype was counted between two and nine times. This chain links TRBV5-1 with TRBJ1-1; D might be TRBD1 (6 bases). Trimming removed 4 bases at V and 5 bases at J, with 15 bases between. Looked up from germline, CDR1 is SGHRS and CDR2 is YFSETQ. The CDR3 contains 14 residues. The CDR3 region is CASSRLTGRTEAFF. As DNA, the CDR3 is TGCGCCAGCAGCCGCCTGACAGGAAGAACTGAAGCTTTCTTT.

This clonotype has just a few counts. The chain combines TRBV6-1 with TRBJ1-5, with 7 positions matching TRBD1. Trimming cost V 4 bases and J 2 bases; bases outside gene matches: 2. This CDR3 contains 14 residues. Germline CDR1 reads MNHNS; CDR2 reads SASEGT. This chain's CDR3 is CASSVGTGNQPQHF. In DNA, the CDR3 is TGTGCCAGCAGTGTTGGGACAGGCAATCAGCCCCAGCATTTT.

In its sample, this clonotype was seen a few times. This sequence joins TRBV5-1 and TRBJ2-1, with 10 positions matching TRBD1. J gave up 9 bases and V 0 bases, and 9 bases lay outside the gene matches. Germline assignment: CDR1 SGHRS and CDR2 YFSETQ. The CDR3 extends over 16 amino acids. The CDR3, as DNA: TGCGCCAGCAGCTTGGCTGGACAGGGGGGTGGAGGTGAGCAGTTCTTC. This gives the protein CASSLAGQGGGGEQFF. Variable domain in full (rest from reference TRBV5-1 and TRBJ2-1): KAGVTQTPRYLIKTRGQQVTLSCSPISGHRSVSWYQQTPGQGLQFLFEYFSETQRNKGNFPGRFSGRQFSNSRSEMNVSTLELGDSALYLCASSLAGQGGGGEQFFGPGTRLTVL.

In this sample, this clonotype turned up many times. The chain links TRBV5-6 to TRBJ2-5; 8 bases line up with TRBD1. CDR3 size: 15 residues. Germline loops: CDR1 SGHDT, CDR2 YYEEEE. Trimming at V came to 7 bases and at J to 4 bases, leaving 12 bases not matched to a gene. CDR3 coding DNA: TGTGCCAGCCGTGGACAGGGCCCGGGGGTAGAGACCCAGTACTTC. This translates into CASRGQGPGVETQYF. Looking up the rest from reference TRBV5-6 and TRBJ2-5 gives the full variable domain: DAGVTQSPTHLIKTRGQQVTLRCSPKSGHDTVSWYQQALGQGPQFIFQYYEEEERQRGNFPDRFSGHQFPNYSSELNVNALLLGDSALYLCASRGQGPGVETQYFGPGTRLLVL.

This clonotype has ten or more counts. The chain is built from TRBV7-2 and TRBJ2-5, with 10 nucleotides matching TRBD2. CDR3 size: 18 residues. V lost 5 bases, J lost 2 bases, and 14 bases stayed unmatched. Germline V gene sequence: CDR1 SGHTA, CDR2 FQGNSA. CDR3 bases: TGTGCCAGCAGCCAGAGGGTAGCGGGGGGCATCCTTCAAGAGACCCAGTACTTC. Amino acid sequence: CASSQRVAGGILQETQYF.

Comments on this clonotype: One base away lies a much larger clone, so this may be a sequencing read error. CDR3 nucleotides: TGCGTCAGCAGCCAAGATCCCCCTGGCGGTAGCGGGGGGCTTGGGGAGACCCAGTACTTC. Protein product: CVSSQDPPGGSGGLGETQYF. The genes are TRBV4-3 and TRBJ2-5; TRBD2 aligns across 10 bases. The V gene's germline CDR1 is LGHNA and CDR2 YSLEER. There are 20 residues in the CDR3.

V usage is TRBV2 and J usage is TRBJ1-5; TRBD1 agrees at 7 bases. V was clipped by 7 bases and J by 4 bases; unmatched bases: 4. Germline V gene data show CDR1 as SNHLY and CDR2 as FYNNEI. CDR3 size: 13 residues. The CDR3 loop is CASKTTGNQPQHF. The DNA for the CDR3 is TGTGCCAGCAAAACGACAGGGAATCAGCCCCAGCATTTT.

The CDR3: CASSQDSGGPYEQYF. CDR3 nucleotides: TGCGCCAGCAGCCAAGATAGCGGGGGACCCTACGAGCAGTACTTC. The chain uses TRBV4-3 and TRBJ2-7; 9 bases fit TRBD2. This CDR3 region has 15 residues. The V segment lost 0 bases and the J segment 2 bases; nucleotides outside the gene matches: 2. CDR1 LGHNA and CDR2 YSLEER come from the germline V gene.

For this clonotype: This may be a read error: a much more frequent sequence differs by one nucleotide. The gene calls are TRBV5-1 and TRBJ2-5; unclear D gene. The length of the CDR3 is 14 residues. Trimming cost V 4 bases and J 2 bases, with 12 bases left between them. The V gene's germline CDR1 is SGHRS and CDR2 YFSETQ. CDR3 sequence reads: CASSPKVGQETQYF. The CDR3 bases are TGCGCCAGCAGCCCTAAAGTGGGGCAAGAGACCCAGTACTTC.

In the case of this clonotype: A clone one base away is much larger, so this may be a read error. V usage is TRBV20-1 and J usage is TRBJ1-2; 9 nucleotides align to TRBD1. V dropped 6 bases and J dropped 7; count of bases not matched to a gene: 9. Germline CDR1 and CDR2: DFQATT and SNEGSKA (reference sequence). The CDR3 runs 13 residues. The CDR3 sequence: CSAQGQGSCGYTF. The CDR3 DNA reads TGCAGTGCCCAAGGACAGGGGAGCTGTGGCTACACCTTC.

With regard to this clonotype: The junction shows a germline mismatch at one end, possibly a read error. This chain connects TRBV10-3 to TRBJ1-2; possibly TRBD1 for D (6 bases). Germline V gives CDR1 ENHRY, CDR2 SYGVKD. CDR3 length equals 16 residues. CDR3 sequence reads: CASSEATQGLYYGYTF. CDR3 bases: TGTGCCAGCAGTGAGGCAACCCAGGGGCTCTACTATGGCTACACCTTC.

The chain combines TRBV6-1 with TRBJ2-3; D ambiguous. From germline, CDR1 is MNHNS and CDR2 SASEGT. CDR3 length equals 13 residues. V dropped 1 base and J dropped 4 bases, with 6 bases sitting between them. The CDR3 reads CASSEVGADTQYF. The CDR3 DNA is TGTGCCAGCAGTGAAGTAGGAGCAGATACGCAGTATTTT.

This clonotype has at least ten counts. The rearrangement joins TRBV4-2 to TRBJ1-4; a possible D gene is TRBD1 (5 bases). The CDR3 is 16 residues long. Germline lookup yields CDR1 LGHNA and CDR2 YNFKEQ. Trimming shortened V by 1 base and J by 0 bases, and 9 bases separated the two germline ends. The CDR3 nucleotides are TGTGCCAGCAGCCAAGTGGGACTTTCAACTAATGAAAAACTGTTTTTT. This codes for CASSQVGLSTNEKLFF.